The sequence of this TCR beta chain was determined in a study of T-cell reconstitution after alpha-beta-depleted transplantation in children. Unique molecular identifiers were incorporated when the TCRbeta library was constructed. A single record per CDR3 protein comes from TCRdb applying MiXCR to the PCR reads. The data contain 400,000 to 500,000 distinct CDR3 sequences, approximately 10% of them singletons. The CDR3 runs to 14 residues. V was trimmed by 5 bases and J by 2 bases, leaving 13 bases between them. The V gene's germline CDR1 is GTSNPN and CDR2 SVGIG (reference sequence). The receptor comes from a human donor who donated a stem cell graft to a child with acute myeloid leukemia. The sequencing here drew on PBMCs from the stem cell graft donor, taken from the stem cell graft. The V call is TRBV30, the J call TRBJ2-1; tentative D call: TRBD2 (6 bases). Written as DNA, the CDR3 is TGTGCCTGGGATGGACCGGGAGCCTACAATGAGCAGTTCTTC. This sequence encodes CAWDGPGAYNEQFF.